This paragraph covers one T cell receptor beta chain sequence. Its antigen is currently unknown. The source of the sample is a study of T cells in Graves' hyperthyroidism and ophthalmopathy. Points from the study as a whole: From stable hyperthyroidism, ophthalmopathy was set apart by a 13 V-J model. Appearing also in blood were most of the thyroid clonotypes expanded above 0.001.

Authors of the study amplified TCR beta CDR3 regions from RNA transcripts. The HTBI primer set served for first-round RT-PCR of the TCR CDR3. From the multiplex PCR reads, TCRdb called clonotypes with MiXCR, one entry per CDR3 protein. The sample shows 400,000 to 550,000 distinct CDR3 sequences, about 24% of them seen only once. CDR3 length equals 13 residues. Looked up from germline, CDR1 is SGHNT and CDR2 is YENEEA. V lost 5 bases and J 8 bases, leaving 15 bases between the germline ends. The cohort's ophthalmopathy patients, a group with duration under 3 months, had a Clinical Activity Score of at least 3 and a NOSPECS grade of at least 4. Exclusion criteria comprised uncontrolled infection, other autoimmune disease, pregnancy or lactation.

Sample: blood. This receptor was taken from a woman in her thirties with Graves' ophthalmopathy. The chain combines TRBV11-3 with TRBJ1-1; D remains unclear. DNA for the CDR3: TGTGCCAGCAGCCTTCTTTTGACGTACGAAGCTTTCTTT. It yields the protein CASSLLLTYEAFF.